This TCR beta chain appears in the sequencing data of a study of cytotoxic CD8 clonotypes in ibrutinib-treated CLL. In the study overall: Response sampling occurred after a median 12 months of treatment (range 6 to 36). General study points: Different sampling times were used for sustained-remission and progressing patients.

Sequencing sought depths of 1 in 200,000 to 1 in 1 million T cells. Method: immunoSEQ multiplex PCR; TCRdb's copy keeps in-frame clones and lacks some. The sample holds tens of thousands of clones, almost 70% seen once. Germline lookup yields CDR1 LNHDA and CDR2 SQIVND (reference sequence). V lost 4 bases, J lost 1 base, and 2 bases stayed unmatched. This CDR3 has 15 residues. Comments on this clone: No antigen is known for it.

Specimen: PBMCs, collected after 24 months of ibrutinib treatment. The sequence was collected from a human donor with chronic lymphocytic leukemia. The J gene is TRBJ2-1, the V gene TRBV19; 9 nucleotides align to TRBD2. The CDR3 is CASSKAGGSYNEQFF. The CDR3 region has the DNA TGTGCCAGTAGTAAAGCGGGGGGTTCCTACAATGAGCAGTTCTTC.